This TCR beta chain was identified during a study of T cell repertoires in cytomegalovirus infection. TCRdb re-called the reads through MiXCR, storing one row per CDR3 protein. The sample has just under 550,000 distinct CDR3 sequences, approximately 26% seen once; the top ten hold 13%. The CDR3 is made up of 18 amino acids. V lost 5 bases, J lost 3 bases, and 8 bases stayed unmatched. Germline loops: CDR1 SGHNT, CDR2 YENEEA. Sample: PBMCs. The chain recombines TRBV11-3 with TRBJ2-2; 14 nucleotides match TRBD2. This sequence was found in a human donor in good health (CMV status not recorded). Some clones in this sample may be carry-over from other donors' samples. Written as DNA, the CDR3 is TGTGCCAGCAGCCCCGGACAGGGACTAGCGGGAGACACCGGGGAGCTGTTTTTT. Amino acid sequence: CASSPGQGLAGDTGELFF.